One sample yielded the 4 T cell receptor beta chains listed below, sequenced in a study of cytomegalovirus exposure and HLA in healthy donors. The primer mix had 60 Vbeta and 13 Jbeta primers. This table comes from immunoSEQ multiplex PCR, and its TCRdb copy is limited to in-frame clones, with some not included. The data hold 170,000 or so clones, with around 81% observed a single time. The sample taken for sequencing was PBMCs. The receptors were sampled from a woman aged 30 to 39 in good health and CMV-seronegative.

The chain couples TRBV27 to TRBJ2-6, with TRBD1 as a possible D gene (5 bases). Deletions cut 5 bases from V and 0 bases from J, with 20 bases between. Germline V gene lookup returns CDR1 MNHEY and CDR2 SMNVEV (reference sequence). The length of the CDR3 is 19 residues. CDR3 loop: CASSVVEGVFSSGANVLTF. Written as DNA, the CDR3 is TGTGCCAGCAGTGTCGTCGAAGGGGTCTTTTCCTCTGGGGCCAACGTCCTGACTTTC.

The chain employs TRBV28 and TRBJ1-2, with 9 positions matching TRBD1. The V segment lost 3 bases and the J segment 3 bases; nucleotides outside the gene matches: 11. The CDR3 spans 17 residues. The V gene's germline CDR1 is MDHEN and CDR2 SYDVKM. CDR3 sequence (DNA): TGTGCCAGCAGTTTGTCACAGGGGGCCTCGCTGTACTATGGCTACACCTTC. Protein: CASSLSQGASLYYGYTF.

The rearrangement uses TRBV5-1 and TRBJ2-3, with TRBD2 matching over 7 bases. The CDR3 contains 15 residues. From germline, CDR1 is SGHRS and CDR2 YFSETQ. Trimming at V came to 2 bases and at J to 0 bases, leaving 3 bases not matched to a gene. The chain's CDR3 is CASSFNSGSTDTQYF. The CDR3 coding sequence is TGCGCCAGCAGCTTTAATAGCGGGAGCACAGATACGCAGTATTTT.

The chain couples TRBV30 to TRBJ2-1; a possible D gene is TRBD2 (5 bases). Trimming removed 3 bases at V and 10 bases at J, with 19 bases between. Per germline, CDR1 GTSNPN and CDR2 SVGIG (reference sequence). The CDR3 is 14 residues long. CDR3 in amino acids: CAWRESGGLWEQFF. The CDR3, as DNA: TGTGCCTGGAGGGAGAGCGGCGGACTCTGGGAGCAGTTCTTC.